This entry concerns a single T cell receptor (beta chain). Its antigen has not been determined. Per-base qualities were not stored, and no clone one base away is much larger. TCRbeta CDR3 regions were sequenced with the immunoSEQ Assay. After extraction, genomic DNA underwent amplification by bias-controlled multiplex PCR, followed by high-throughput sequencing. Per the authors' processing: To quantify the absolute abundance of every unique TCRbeta CDR3 region, sequences were collapsed and filtered. T cell fraction was estimated by normalizing TCRbeta template counts to usable DNA, with usable DNA measured through amplification of reference genes found in all nucleated cells. Repertoire TCRs were annotated as SARS-CoV-2-specific when V gene, CDR3 amino acid sequence and J gene were exactly matched to a known reactive TCR set. The reference SARS-CoV-2 TCR set was derived from MIRA and filtered for enrichment in COVID-19-positive ImmuneCODE repertoires, a step that removed public or cross-reactive TCRs. Using the MIRA antigens, annotated TCRs were further analysed by specific ORF or by position within an ORF. Depth was the summed frequency of annotated unique rearrangements, while breadth was defined as annotated unique rearrangements over total unique productive rearrangements. TCR breadth was compared between groups using two-sided Wilcoxon rank-sum tests. TCRdb carries this immuneACCESS record with in-frame sequences only. Its versions omit some clonotypes, under half of them owing to an unresolved V gene in the studies checked, with the rest unexplained. V and J calls and clone size are given by that table; D and trimming were obtained from the DNA. The sample table records around 310,000 clones; 85% to 90% of these occur just once. 4.5% to 5.5% of the sample comes from the top ten.

The record originates from a study of Ad26.COV2.S vaccination and SARS-CoV-2 variants (dated by TCRdb to the early 2020s). About the full investigation: Donors in the vaccine arm were drawn from COV1001, a phase I-IIa trial of Ad26.COV2.S in healthy adults that was multicentre, randomized, double-blind and placebo-controlled. TCRbeta repertoire sequencing was used to assess the specificity and breadth of SARS-CoV-2-reactive T cell receptors after Ad26.COV2.S vaccination. Throughout the experiments and outcome assessment, investigators stayed blinded to trial group allocation. Trial participants were randomized into five groups of five, in which low-dose or high-dose Ad26.COV2.S was given once or twice, or placebo was given on both occasions. Dosing of Ad26.COV2.S was intramuscular, at either 5x10^10 or 1x10^11 viral particles, delivered as one shot or as two shots spaced 56 days apart. The TCR-sequenced set comprised about 32 samples: some 20 Ad26.COV2.S vaccine recipients, 5 placebo recipients and 8 SARS-CoV-2 convalescent individuals. Here is what the overall study found, with its caveats: Non-spike TCR breadth was comparable between vaccine and placebo recipients, consistent with the vaccine containing only spike. After vaccination, substantial breadth of spike-specific CD8+ and CD4+ T cell responses was reported. Compared with placebo recipients, Ad26.COV2.S recipients showed higher spike-specific TCR breadth (P = 0.0014). Comparing responses between vaccine doses or regimens was not something the study was powered to do. The authors noted that the TCR breadth and depth analyses may have underestimated total T cell responses.

V has 1 base trimmed and J has 5 bases trimmed; junction bases matching no gene number 4. Sequences LGHNA (CDR1) and YNFKEQ (CDR2) are obtained from the germline V gene. The CDR3, cysteine through phenylalanine, is 15 amino acids long. Only the CDR3 part of the read is kept: 45 bases, read in frame from the first base. Explained via the paper, the treatment or condition label denotes: roughly 20 received Ad26.COV2.S at low or high dose, single or two shots; roughly 5 received placebo; per-sample allocation not given. For vaccine and placebo recipients, repertoires were sequenced using samples collected on day 63 after the first injection. In Cohort 1b, about 27 adults aged 18-55 years were enrolled at a single site in Boston, USA, between 29 July and 7 August 2020. As a vaccine, Ad26.COV2.S was a replication-incompetent adenovirus type 26 vector that expressed a prefusion-stabilized SARS-CoV-2 spike protein derived from the original Wuhan strain.

The source of this sequence is a person between 18 and 65 years old who received the Ad26.COV2.S COVID-19 vaccine or a placebo. The specimen comprised peripheral blood, sampled in a trial of Ad26.COV2.S vaccine versus placebo. The rearrangement joined TRBV4-2 to TRBJ1-2; 10 junctional bases match TRBD1. The CDR3 is CASSQGRQGAYGYTF. Read as DNA, the sequence is TGTGCCAGCAGCCAAGGGAGACAGGGGGCTTATGGCTACACCTTC.